Below are 25 T cell receptor beta chains sequenced from a single sample in a study of shared clonotypes between healthy human individuals. Only in-frame clones appear in the TCRdb table, and some are missing; sequencing was by immunoSEQ multiplex PCR. The sample has about 2.4 million clones; roughly 93% are singletons. Sequencing used naive CD4+ T cells from PBMCs. Subset defined: CD45RA+ positively selected. All receptors come from a man aged 18 to 30 in good health. Some clones in this sample may be carry-over from other donors' samples.

This clone was seen just once. The chain couples TRBV28 to TRBJ1-6; 9 bases agree with TRBD1. The V gene end was trimmed by 6 bases and the J gene end by 9 bases; junction bases not matched to a gene: 12. CDR3 length equals 16 residues. From germline, CDR1 is MDHEN and CDR2 SYDVKM. The CDR3 region has the DNA TGTGCCAGCAGGCGAGGAGGTACAGGGGGCTTTTCACCCCTCCACTTT. This translates into CASRRGGTGGFSPLHF.

This chain joins TRBV6-1 and TRBJ2-3, with D unclear. The CDR3 runs 15 residues. Germline lookup yields CDR1 MNHNS and CDR2 SASEGT. Deletions cut 5 bases from V and 0 bases from J, with 12 bases between. For the CDR3, the DNA is TGTGCCAGCAGTCCCCGCGCGGCAAGCACAGATACGCAGTATTTT. This translates into CASSPRAASTDTQYF.

The rearrangement uses TRBV6-5 and TRBJ1-3; maybe TRBD1 (6 bases). The germline V gene has CDR1 MNHEY and CDR2 SVGAGI. This CDR3 has 13 amino acids. V was clipped by 4 bases and J by 8 bases, with 12 bases between them. CDR3 nucleotides: TGTGCCAGCAGTTCAACAGGGAGGCACACCATATATTTT. Its protein is CASSSTGRHTIYF.

The chain couples TRBV5-6 to TRBJ2-1; TRBD1 might be the D (5 bases). Germline-derived CDR1 and CDR2 are SGHDT and YYEEEE. Trimming pared 0 bases from V and 6 bases from J, leaving 13 bases between. The CDR3 covers 15 residues. The CDR3: CASSLVGRVANEQFF. The CDR3 DNA reads as TGTGCCAGCAGCTTGGTAGGCAGGGTCGCCAATGAGCAGTTCTTC.

The rearrangement links TRBV6-5 to TRBJ2-1; 11 bases map to TRBD2. The V gene's germline CDR1 is MNHEY and CDR2 SVGAGI. The CDR3 covers 15 residues. Germline trimming cut 6 bases from V and 5 bases from J; bases unmatched to any gene: 6. The CDR3 DNA follows: TGTGCCAGCAGCCGTAGCGGGAGGGGGGACAATGAGCAGTTCTTC. Protein: CASSRSGRGDNEQFF.

This chain links TRBV5-1 with TRBJ2-2; D may be TRBD1 or TRBD2 (6 bases each). Germline loops: CDR1 SGHRS, CDR2 YFSETQ. The CDR3 has 18 amino acids. Trimming shortened V by 1 base and J by 0 bases, and 16 bases separated the two germline ends. CDR3 coding DNA: TGCGCCAGCAGCTTGAAGTTAGGGGGGCCTTCGAACACCGGGGAGCTGTTTTTT. Its protein product is CASSLKLGGPSNTGELFF.

Of note for this clone: The same CDR3 arises from other DNA sequences in this sample as well. The rearrangement links TRBV18 to TRBJ1-2, with D possibly being TRBD1 (5 bases). CDR3 size: 13 residues. The ends were cut back, 0 bases at V and 7 bases at J, with 9 bases in the middle. CDR1 KGHSH and CDR2 LQKENI come from the germline V gene. CDR3: CASSPPGVAGYTF. The CDR3 DNA is TGTGCCAGCTCACCACCGGGGGTAGCTGGCTACACCTTC.

On this clone itself: Other nucleotide sequences from this sample produce the same CDR3. The chain joins TRBV5-1 to TRBJ2-5; tentatively, D is TRBD1 (6 bases). The CDR3 is 14 residues long. V lost 0 bases and J 2 bases, leaving 8 bases between the germline ends. Germline V gene data show CDR1 as SGHRS and CDR2 as YFSETQ. CDR3 sequence: CASSLAGTQETQYF. The CDR3 DNA reads TGCGCCAGCAGCTTGGCCGGGACACAAGAGACCCAGTACTTC. The whole variable domain, remainder taken from reference TRBV5-1 and TRBJ2-5, is KAGVTQTPRYLIKTRGQQVTLSCSPISGHRSVSWYQQTPGQGLQFLFEYFSETQRNKGNFPGRFSGRQFSNSRSEMNVSTLELGDSALYLCASSLAGTQETQYFGPGTRLLVL.

This chain uses TRBV28 with TRBJ1-2, with D unclear. Deletions cut 10 bases from V and 2 bases from J, with 32 bases between. The CDR3 covers 19 residues. Germline-derived CDR1 and CDR2 are MDHEN and SYDVKM. CDR3 DNA sequence: TGTGCCACCACAACCCCCCTCGGCTCACCTGAGGGCCGGAACTATGGCTACACCTTC. Translating gives CATTTPLGSPEGRNYGYTF.

This chain connects TRBV28 to TRBJ2-1; TRBD2 matches 8 bases. The trim removed 7 bases at V and 0 bases at J, leaving 8 bases unmatched. This CDR3 is 16 amino acids long. Germline CDR1 reads MDHEN; CDR2 reads SYDVKM. The CDR3 nucleotides are TGTGCCAGCAAAACTGGAGGGACTAGCTCCTACAATGAGCAGTTCTTC. Protein: CASKTGGTSSYNEQFF.

The chain employs TRBV28 and TRBJ2-2; 11 bases fit TRBD2. Trimming cost V 6 bases and J 2 bases; bases outside gene matches: 14. Germline CDR1 and CDR2: MDHEN and SYDVKM. CDR3 length: 19 residues. As DNA, the CDR3 is TGTGCCAGCAGAGTCCCGCTCGGGACTAGCGGTAAAAACACCGGGGAGCTGTTTTTT. The encoded protein is CASRVPLGTSGKNTGELFF.

The sample holds one count of this clone. The rearrangement joins TRBV7-3 to TRBJ2-2; a possible D gene is TRBD2 (6 bases). The CDR3 is 15 residues long. Germline values: CDR1 SGHTA, CDR2 FQGTGA. The V end lost 3 bases, the J end lost 3 bases, and 11 bases lay between the germline ends. CDR3 nucleotide sequence: TGTGCCAGCAGCTTCGGCGGGGTGCACACCGGGGAGCTGTTTTTT. Protein product: CASSFGGVHTGELFF. Combining the CDR3 with reference TRBV7-3 and TRBJ2-2 gives the whole variable domain GAGVSQTPSNKVTEKGKYVELRCDPISGHTALYWYRQSLGQGPEFLIYFQGTGAADDSGLPNDRFFAVRPEGSVSTLKIQRTERGDSAVYLCASSFGGVHTGELFFGEGSRLTVL.

The J gene is TRBJ1-1, the V gene TRBV7-2; 8 bases match TRBD1. CDR3 length: 13 amino acids. The J segment lost 4 bases and the V segment lost 7 bases, leaving 5 bases of the junction unmatched. The germline V gene encodes CDR1 SGHTA and CDR2 FQGNSA. For the CDR3, the DNA is TGTGCCAGCACCCCACAGGGGGGCACTGAAGCTTTCTTT. Its translation is CASTPQGGTEAFF.

This chain uses TRBV9 with TRBJ1-1; no firm D call. Per germline, CDR1 SGDLS and CDR2 YYNGEE. V dropped 4 bases and J dropped 3 bases, with 13 bases sitting between them. The CDR3 sequence is 14 residues long. The CDR3 here is CASSREARDTEAFF. In DNA, the CDR3 is TGTGCCAGCAGCCGGGAGGCCAGAGACACTGAAGCTTTCTTT.

This clone has only one observation. The chain uses TRBV5-4 and TRBJ2-2, with 7 bases aligning to TRBD2. Germline trimming cut 0 bases from V and 5 bases from J; bases unmatched to any gene: 10. The CDR3 loop spans 17 amino acids. Germline assignment: CDR1 SGHNT and CDR2 YYREEE (reference sequence). Here the CDR3 reads CASSLARGGSGTGELFF. The CDR3 nucleotides are TGTGCCAGCAGCTTGGCCCGGGGCGGGAGTGGAACCGGGGAGCTGTTTTTT.

This rearrangement joins TRBV15 to TRBJ2-2, with D perhaps TRBD1 (6 bases). Germline-derived CDR1 and CDR2 are LNHNV and YYDKDF (reference sequence). V gave up 5 bases and J gave up 4 bases, with 17 bases separating them. The CDR3 has 16 amino acids. As DNA, the CDR3 is TGTGCCACCAGCGCAAGGGGGACGGCCTTCACCGGGGAGCTGTTTTTT. Translated, it gives CATSARGTAFTGELFF.

CDR3 coding DNA: TGTGCCAGCAGCTTGGGACTAGCGGGGAGCATCCACGAGCAGTACTTC. As protein: CASSLGLAGSIHEQYF. This chain connects TRBV5-6 to TRBJ2-7; 11 bases are shared with TRBD2. The CDR3 is made up of 16 amino acids. Germline V gene sequence: CDR1 SGHDT, CDR2 YYEEEE. V lost 0 bases to trimming and J lost 5 bases; unmatched junction nucleotides: 7.

About this clone itself: One end of the junction does not line up with germline, which may come from a read error. The chain is built from TRBV5-1 and TRBJ1-2, with a possible D match to TRBD1 (6 bases). This CDR3 is built from 14 residues. CDR1 is SGHRS, CDR2 YFSETQ, per germline. The CDR3 is CASGLTGRWPNYTF. The CDR3 nucleotides read TGCGCCAGCGGCTTAACAGGGCGCTGGCCCAACTACACCTTC. Supplemented by reference TRBV5-1 and TRBJ1-2, the full variable domain reads KAGVTQTPRYLIKTRGQQVTLSCSPISGHRSVSWYQQTPGQGLQFLFEYFSETQRNKGNFPGRFSGRQFSNSRSEMNVSTLELGDSALYLCASGLTGRWPNYTFGSGTRLTVV.

The rearrangement links TRBV7-2 to TRBJ2-3; 10 nucleotides agree with TRBD1. CDR3 length: 15 amino acids. Germline V lookup: CDR1 SGHTA, CDR2 FQGNSA. V shed 4 bases and J 6 bases; nucleotides not matched to a gene: 7. Here the CDR3 DNA reads TGTGCCAGCAGCTCGGACAGGGGGATATGGGATACGCAGTATTTT. Translated: CASSSDRGIWDTQYF.

Comment on this clone: Other DNA sequences in this specimen translate into the identical CDR3. This rearrangement joins TRBV5-1 to TRBJ1-3; 7 bases line up with TRBD1. The CDR3 loop spans 14 amino acids. Germline CDR1 reads SGHRS; CDR2 reads YFSETQ. The J segment lost 3 bases and the V segment lost 0 bases, leaving 0 bases of the junction unmatched. The CDR3 DNA is TGCGCCAGCAGCTTGGGGGACAGTGGAAACACCATATATTTT. It encodes CASSLGDSGNTIYF.

The table lists this clone with a count of one. The chain combines TRBV27 with TRBJ1-1; D is perhaps TRBD1 (5 bases). Per germline, CDR1 MNHEY and CDR2 SMNVEV (reference sequence). This CDR3 has 13 amino acids. Trimming took 4 bases from V and 5 from J, leaving 11 bases between them. The CDR3 here is CASSSPRGTEAFF. Here the CDR3 DNA reads TGTGCCAGCAGTTCCCCGAGGGGAACTGAAGCTTTCTTT.

The DNA for the CDR3 is TGTGCCAGCAGCCAAAGAGTAGTAGCAGATGAGCAGTTCTTC. Amino acid sequence: CASSQRVVADEQFF. The chain recombines TRBV4-2 with TRBJ2-1; unclear D gene. Germline CDR1 is LGHNA and CDR2 is YNFKEQ. The CDR3 length is 14 residues. V lost 2 bases to trimming and J lost 8 bases, with 13 bases between them.

The chain links TRBV14 to TRBJ1-1; D unresolved. In germline, CDR1 is SGHDN, CDR2 FVKESK. This CDR3 is 13 amino acids long. Trimming shortened V by 0 bases and J by 10 bases, and 12 bases separated the two germline ends. The CDR3 nucleotides are TGTGCCAGCAGCCAAGATTTGAACACAGCAGCTTTCTTT. Protein: CASSQDLNTAAFF. Variable domain in full (rest from reference TRBV14 and TRBJ1-1): EAGVTQFPSHSVIEKGQTVTLRCDPISGHDNLYWYRRVMGKEIKFLLHFVKESKQDESGMPNNRFLAERTGGTYSTLKVQPAELEDSGVYFCASSQDLNTAAFFGQGTRLTVV.

This clone occurred once. The chain joins TRBV6-5 to TRBJ2-7; TRBD1 matches at 12 bases. After removal of 5 bases from V and 7 bases from J, the junction contained 6 bases not matched to a gene. The CDR3 is 14 residues long. Germline values: CDR1 MNHEY, CDR2 SVGAGI. The CDR3 DNA reads as TGTGCCAGCAGTCTAGGGACAGGGGGCTGGGAGCAGTACTTC. Translation gives CASSLGTGGWEQYF.

CDR3 nucleotide sequence: TGCGCCAGCCAACGGGGAACCGGGAGAAACTACAATGAGCAGTTCTTC. Its translation is CASQRGTGRNYNEQFF. The chain links TRBV10-2 to TRBJ2-1, with a weak D call TRBD2 (6 bases). Germline loops: CDR1 WSHSY, CDR2 SAAADI. The CDR3 runs 16 residues. Trimming removed 8 bases from V and 3 bases from J, with 20 bases in between.